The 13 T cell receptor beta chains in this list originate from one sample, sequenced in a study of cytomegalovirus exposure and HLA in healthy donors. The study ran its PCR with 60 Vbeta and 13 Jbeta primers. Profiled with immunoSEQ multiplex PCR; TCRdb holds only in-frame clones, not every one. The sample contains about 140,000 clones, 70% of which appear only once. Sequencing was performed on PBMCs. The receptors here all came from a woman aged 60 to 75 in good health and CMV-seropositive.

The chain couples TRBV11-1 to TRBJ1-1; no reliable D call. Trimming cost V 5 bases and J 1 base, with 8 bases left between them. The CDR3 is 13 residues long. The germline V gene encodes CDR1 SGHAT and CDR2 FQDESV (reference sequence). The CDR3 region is CASSPLPNTEAFF. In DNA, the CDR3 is TGTGCCAGCAGCCCCCTTCCGAACACTGAAGCTTTCTTT.

The CDR3 here is CASSPGAAYNSPLHF. DNA of the CDR3: TGTGCCAGCAGCCCAGGGGCTGCTTATAATTCACCCCTCCACTTT. This chain joins TRBV5-6 and TRBJ1-6; tentative D call: TRBD1 (6 bases). This CDR3 region has 15 residues. In germline, CDR1 is SGHDT, CDR2 YYEEEE. The V and J ends lost 4 bases and 4 bases respectively, with 12 bases between them.

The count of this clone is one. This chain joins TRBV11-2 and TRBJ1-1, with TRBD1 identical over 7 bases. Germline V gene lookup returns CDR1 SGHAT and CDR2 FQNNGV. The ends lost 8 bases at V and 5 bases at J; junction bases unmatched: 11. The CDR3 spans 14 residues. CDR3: CASGKGAVRTEAFF. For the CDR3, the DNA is TGTGCCAGCGGCAAGGGGGCTGTTCGGACTGAAGCTTTCTTT.

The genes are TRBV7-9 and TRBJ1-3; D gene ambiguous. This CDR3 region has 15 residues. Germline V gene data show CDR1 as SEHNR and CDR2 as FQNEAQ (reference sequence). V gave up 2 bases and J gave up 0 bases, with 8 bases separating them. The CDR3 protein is CASSLNGVSGNTIYF. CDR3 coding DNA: TGTGCCAGCAGCTTAAACGGGGTCTCTGGAAACACCATATATTTT.

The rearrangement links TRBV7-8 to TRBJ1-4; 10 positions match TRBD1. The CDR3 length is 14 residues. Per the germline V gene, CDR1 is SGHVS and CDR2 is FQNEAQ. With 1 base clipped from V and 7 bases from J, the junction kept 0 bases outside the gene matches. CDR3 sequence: CASSLGDRGEKLFF. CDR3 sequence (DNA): TGTGCCAGCAGCTTAGGGGACAGGGGTGAAAAACTGTTTTTT. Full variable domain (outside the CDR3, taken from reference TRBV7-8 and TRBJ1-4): GAGVSQSPRYKVAKRGQDVALRCDPISGHVSLFWYQQALGQGPEFLTYFQNEAQLDKSGLPSDRFFAERPEGSVSTLKIQRTQQEDSAVYLCASSLGDRGEKLFFGSGTQLSVL.

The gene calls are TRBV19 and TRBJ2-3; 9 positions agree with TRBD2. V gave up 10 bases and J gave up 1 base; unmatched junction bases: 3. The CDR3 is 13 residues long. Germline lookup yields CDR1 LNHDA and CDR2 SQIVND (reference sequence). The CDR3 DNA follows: TGTGCCACTAGGACTAGCGGCACAGATACGCAGTATTTT. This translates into CATRTSGTDTQYF. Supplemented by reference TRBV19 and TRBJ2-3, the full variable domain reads DGGITQSPKYLFRKEGQNVTLSCEQNLNHDAMYWYRQDPGQGLRLIYYSQIVNDFQKGDIAEGYSVSREKKESFPLTVTSAQKNPTAFYLCATRTSGTDTQYFGPGTRLTVL.

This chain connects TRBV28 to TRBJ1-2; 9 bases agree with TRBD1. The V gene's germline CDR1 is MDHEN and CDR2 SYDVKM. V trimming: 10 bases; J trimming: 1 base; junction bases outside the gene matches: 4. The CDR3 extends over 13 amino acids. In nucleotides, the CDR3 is TGTGCCACCACAGGGGGCGGTAACTATGGCTACACCTTC. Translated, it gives CATTGGGNYGYTF.

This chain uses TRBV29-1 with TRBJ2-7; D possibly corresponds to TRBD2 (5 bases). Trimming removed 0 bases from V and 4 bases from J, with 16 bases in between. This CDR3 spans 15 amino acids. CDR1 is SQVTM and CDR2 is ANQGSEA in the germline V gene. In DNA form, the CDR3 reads TGCAGCGTTGAAGAAAAGGGAGCCTTTACGTACGAGCAGTACTTC. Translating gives CSVEEKGAFTYEQYF.

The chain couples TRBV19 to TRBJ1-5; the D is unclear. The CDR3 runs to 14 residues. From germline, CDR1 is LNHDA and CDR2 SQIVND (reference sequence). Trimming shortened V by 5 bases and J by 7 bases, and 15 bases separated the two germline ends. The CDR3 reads CASSPRGPEQPQHF. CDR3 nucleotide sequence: TGTGCCAGTAGTCCACGGGGTCCCGAGCAGCCCCAGCATTTT.

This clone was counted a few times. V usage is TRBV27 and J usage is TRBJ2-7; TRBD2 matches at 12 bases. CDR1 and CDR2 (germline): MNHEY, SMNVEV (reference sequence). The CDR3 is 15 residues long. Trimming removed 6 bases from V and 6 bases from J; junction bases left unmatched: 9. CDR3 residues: CASSSTSGSPLEQYF. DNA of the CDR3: TGTGCCAGCAGCTCGACTAGCGGGAGCCCCCTCGAGCAGTACTTC.

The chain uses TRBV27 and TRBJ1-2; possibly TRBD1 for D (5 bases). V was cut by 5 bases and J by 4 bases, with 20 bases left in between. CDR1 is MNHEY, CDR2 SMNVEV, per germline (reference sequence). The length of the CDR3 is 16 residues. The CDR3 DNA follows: TGTGCCAGCAGTCCCACACGGGGGGGTATTGGCTATGGCTACACCTTC. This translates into CASSPTRGGIGYGYTF.

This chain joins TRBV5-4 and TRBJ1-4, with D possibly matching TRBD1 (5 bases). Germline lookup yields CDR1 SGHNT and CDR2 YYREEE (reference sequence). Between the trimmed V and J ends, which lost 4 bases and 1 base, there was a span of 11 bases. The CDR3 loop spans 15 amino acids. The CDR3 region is CASSPGGRTNEKLFF. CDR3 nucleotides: TGTGCCAGCAGCCCGGGGGGACGAACTAATGAAAAACTGTTTTTT.

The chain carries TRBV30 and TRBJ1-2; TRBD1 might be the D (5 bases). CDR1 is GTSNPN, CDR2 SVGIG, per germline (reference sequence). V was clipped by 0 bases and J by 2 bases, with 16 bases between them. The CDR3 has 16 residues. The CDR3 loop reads CAWSVKRAQGNYGYTF. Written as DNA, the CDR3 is TGTGCCTGGAGTGTAAAAAGGGCCCAGGGAAACTATGGCTACACCTTC.